A single TCR beta chain is shown here with its context. Per the study methods: Cell counts per sample came from amplifying reference gene primers. Clones were sequenced by immunoSEQ multiplex PCR, and TCRdb holds only the in-frame ones, with some missing. Clone size and V and J calls were adopted from that table, with D and trimming inferred from the DNA. The profile shows some 120,000 clones, more than 75% of them singletons. This specimen comes from a study of blood T cell repertoires in COVID-19. Whole-study context: Acute-phase and convalescent COVID-19 samples originated in the United States, Italy and Spain. From T cells, B-cell-depleted T cells, or PBMCs came the material, which was cDNA or gDNA.

This CDR3 is built from 12 residues. CDR1 and CDR2 (germline): LNHDA, SQIVND (reference sequence). Trimming cost V 5 bases and J 8 bases, with 11 bases left between them. The chain combines TRBV19 with TRBJ2-3, with D perhaps matching TRBD1 (6 bases). This TCR was recovered from a human donor in a cohort sampled during active COVID-19. The sequencing input was peripheral blood. This CDR3 reads CASSQGMGTQYF. DNA for the CDR3: TGTGCCAGTAGTCAGGGGATGGGTACGCAGTATTTT.